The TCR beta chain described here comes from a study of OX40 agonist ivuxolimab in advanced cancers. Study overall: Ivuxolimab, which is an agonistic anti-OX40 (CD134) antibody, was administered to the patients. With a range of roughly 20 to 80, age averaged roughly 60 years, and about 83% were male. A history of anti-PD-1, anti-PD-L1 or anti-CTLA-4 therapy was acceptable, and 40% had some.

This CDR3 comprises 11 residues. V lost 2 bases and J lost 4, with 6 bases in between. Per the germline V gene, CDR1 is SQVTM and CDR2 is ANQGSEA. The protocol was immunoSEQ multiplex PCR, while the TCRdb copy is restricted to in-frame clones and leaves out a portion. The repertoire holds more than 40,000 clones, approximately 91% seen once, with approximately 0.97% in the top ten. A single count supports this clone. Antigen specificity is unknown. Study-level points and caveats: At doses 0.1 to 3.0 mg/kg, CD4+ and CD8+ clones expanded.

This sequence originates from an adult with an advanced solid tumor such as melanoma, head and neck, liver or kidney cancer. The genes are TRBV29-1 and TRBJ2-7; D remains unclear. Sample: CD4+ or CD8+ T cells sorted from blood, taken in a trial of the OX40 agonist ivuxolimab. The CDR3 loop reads CSVEKAYEQYF. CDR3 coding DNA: TGCAGCGTTGAAAAAGCGTACGAGCAGTACTTC.